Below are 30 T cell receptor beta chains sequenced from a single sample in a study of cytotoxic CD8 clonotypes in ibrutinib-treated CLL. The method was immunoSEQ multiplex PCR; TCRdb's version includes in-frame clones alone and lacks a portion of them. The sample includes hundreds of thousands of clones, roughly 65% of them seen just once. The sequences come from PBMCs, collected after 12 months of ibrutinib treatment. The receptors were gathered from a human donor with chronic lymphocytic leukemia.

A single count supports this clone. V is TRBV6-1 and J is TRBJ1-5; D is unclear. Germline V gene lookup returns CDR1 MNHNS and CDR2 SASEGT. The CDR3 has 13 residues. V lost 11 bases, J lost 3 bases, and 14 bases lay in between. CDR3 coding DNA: TGTGCCCTCTCGAAGTGGATCAATCAGCCCCAGCATTTT. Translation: CALSKWINQPQHF.

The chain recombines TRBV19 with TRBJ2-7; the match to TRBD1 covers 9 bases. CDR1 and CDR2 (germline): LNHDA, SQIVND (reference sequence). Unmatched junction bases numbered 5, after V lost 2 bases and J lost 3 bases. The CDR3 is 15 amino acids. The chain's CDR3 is CASSIKKGQGYEQYF. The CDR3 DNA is TGTGCCAGTAGTATAAAGAAGGGACAGGGCTACGAGCAGTACTTC.

The CDR3 loop is CASSLGVGGLSNQPQHF. In DNA form, the CDR3 reads TGTGCCAGCAGCTTAGGAGTCGGGGGGTTGAGCAATCAGCCCCAGCATTTT. The chain carries TRBV11-2 and TRBJ1-5; D might be TRBD1 (5 bases). V was pared by 1 base and J by 1 base, with 14 bases between. Germline CDR1 reads SGHAT; CDR2 reads FQNNGV. The CDR3 extends over 17 amino acids.

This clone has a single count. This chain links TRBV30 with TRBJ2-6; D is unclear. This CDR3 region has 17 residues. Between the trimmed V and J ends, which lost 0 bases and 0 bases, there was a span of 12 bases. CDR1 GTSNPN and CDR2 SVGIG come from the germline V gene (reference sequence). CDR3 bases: TGTGCCTGGAGTGTATCACGGGTTTCCTCTGGGGCCAACGTCCTGACTTTC. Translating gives CAWSVSRVSSGANVLTF.

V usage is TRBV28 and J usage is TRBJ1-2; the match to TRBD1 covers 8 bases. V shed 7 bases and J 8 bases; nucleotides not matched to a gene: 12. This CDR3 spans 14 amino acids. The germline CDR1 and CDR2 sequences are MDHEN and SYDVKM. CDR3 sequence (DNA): TGTGCCAGCACCCTAAGTAACAGGGGGGGAGGCTACACCTTC. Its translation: CASTLSNRGGGYTF.

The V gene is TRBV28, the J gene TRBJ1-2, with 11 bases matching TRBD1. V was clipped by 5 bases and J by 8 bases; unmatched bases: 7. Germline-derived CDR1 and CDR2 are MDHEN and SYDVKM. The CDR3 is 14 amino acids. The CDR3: CASSTDRGLEGYTF. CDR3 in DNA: TGTGCCAGCAGTACGGACAGGGGGCTAGAGGGCTACACCTTC.

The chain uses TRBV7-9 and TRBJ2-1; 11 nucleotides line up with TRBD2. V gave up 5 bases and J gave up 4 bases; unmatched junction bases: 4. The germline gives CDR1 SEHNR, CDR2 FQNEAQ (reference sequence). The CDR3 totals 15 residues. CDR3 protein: CASSQGLADYNEQFF. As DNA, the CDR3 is TGTGCCAGCAGCCAGGGACTAGCGGATTACAATGAGCAGTTCTTC.

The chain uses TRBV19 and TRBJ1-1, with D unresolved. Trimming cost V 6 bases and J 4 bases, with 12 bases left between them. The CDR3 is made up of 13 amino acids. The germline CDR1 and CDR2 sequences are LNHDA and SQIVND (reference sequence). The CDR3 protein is CASSPGSGTEAFF. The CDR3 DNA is TGTGCCAGTAGCCCGGGATCGGGCACTGAAGCTTTCTTT. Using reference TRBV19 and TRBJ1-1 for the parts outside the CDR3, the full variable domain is DGGITQSPKYLFRKEGQNVTLSCEQNLNHDAMYWYRQDPGQGLRLIYYSQIVNDFQKGDIAEGYSVSREKKESFPLTVTSAQKNPTAFYLCASSPGSGTEAFFGQGTRLTVV.

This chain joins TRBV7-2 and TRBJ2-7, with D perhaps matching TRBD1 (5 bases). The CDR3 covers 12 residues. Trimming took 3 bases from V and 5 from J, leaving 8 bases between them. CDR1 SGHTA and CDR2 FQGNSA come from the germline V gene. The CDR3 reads CASSLQDNEQYF. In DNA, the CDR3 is TGTGCCAGCAGCTTGCAGGACAACGAGCAGTACTTC.

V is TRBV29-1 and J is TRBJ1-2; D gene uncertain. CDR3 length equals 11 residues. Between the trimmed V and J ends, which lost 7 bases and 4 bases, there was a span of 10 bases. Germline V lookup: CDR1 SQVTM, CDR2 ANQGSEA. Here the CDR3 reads CSAQELYGYTF. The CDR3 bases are TGCAGCGCCCAGGAGCTCTATGGCTACACCTTC.

As DNA, the CDR3 is TGCGCCAGCAGCCGCTTAGAGTCTGGAAACACCATATATTTT. This translates into CASSRLESGNTIYF. This rearrangement joins TRBV5-1 to TRBJ1-3; D remains unclear. CDR1 SGHRS and CDR2 YFSETQ come from the germline V gene. With 4 bases removed from V and 1 base from J, the gap between germline ends came to 9 bases. This CDR3 is built from 14 residues.

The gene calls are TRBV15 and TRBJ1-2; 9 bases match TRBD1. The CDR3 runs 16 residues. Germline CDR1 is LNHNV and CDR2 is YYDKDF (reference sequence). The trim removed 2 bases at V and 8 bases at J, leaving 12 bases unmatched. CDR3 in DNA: TGTGCCACCAGCAGAAAAAGAACAGGGGGCGCAGGCGGCTACACCTTC. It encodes CATSRKRTGGAGGYTF.

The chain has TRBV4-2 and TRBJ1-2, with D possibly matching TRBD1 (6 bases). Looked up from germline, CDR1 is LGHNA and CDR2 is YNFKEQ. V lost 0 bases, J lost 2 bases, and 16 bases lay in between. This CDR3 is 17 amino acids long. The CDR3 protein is CASSQERIDRPNYGYTF. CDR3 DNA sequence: TGTGCCAGCAGCCAAGAAAGGATTGACAGGCCGAACTATGGCTACACCTTC.

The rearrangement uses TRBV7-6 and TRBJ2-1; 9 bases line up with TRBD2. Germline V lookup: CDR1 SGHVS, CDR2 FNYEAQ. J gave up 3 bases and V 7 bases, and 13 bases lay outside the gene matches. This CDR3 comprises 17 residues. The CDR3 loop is CASTIRPSSGIYNEQFF. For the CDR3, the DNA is TGTGCCAGCACAATTCGTCCGTCTAGCGGGATCTACAATGAGCAGTTCTTC. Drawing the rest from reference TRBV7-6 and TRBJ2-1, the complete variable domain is GAGVSQSPRYKVTKRGQDVALRCDPISGHVSLYWYRQALGQGPEFLTYFNYEAQQDKSGLPNDRFSAERPEGSISTLTIQRTEQRDSAMYRCASTIRPSSGIYNEQFFGPGTRLTVL.

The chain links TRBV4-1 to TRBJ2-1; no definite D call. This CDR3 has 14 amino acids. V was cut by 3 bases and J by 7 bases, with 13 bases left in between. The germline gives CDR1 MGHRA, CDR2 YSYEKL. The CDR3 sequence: CASSHHLDTNEQFF. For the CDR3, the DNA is TGCGCCAGCAGCCATCACTTAGACACGAATGAGCAGTTCTTC.

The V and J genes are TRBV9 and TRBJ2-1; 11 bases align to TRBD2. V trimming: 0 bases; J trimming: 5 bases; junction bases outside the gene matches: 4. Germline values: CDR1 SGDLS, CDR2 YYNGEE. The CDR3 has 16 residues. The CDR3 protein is CASSVVAGGLHNEQFF. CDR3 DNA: TGTGCCAGCAGCGTAGTAGCGGGAGGGCTCCACAATGAGCAGTTCTTC.

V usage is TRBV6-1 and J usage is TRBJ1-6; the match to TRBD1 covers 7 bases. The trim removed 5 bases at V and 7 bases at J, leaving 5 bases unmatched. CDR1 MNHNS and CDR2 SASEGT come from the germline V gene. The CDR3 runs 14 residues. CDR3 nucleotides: TGTGCCAGCAGTCCGGGACAGCTCAATTCACCCCTCCACTTT. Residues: CASSPGQLNSPLHF.

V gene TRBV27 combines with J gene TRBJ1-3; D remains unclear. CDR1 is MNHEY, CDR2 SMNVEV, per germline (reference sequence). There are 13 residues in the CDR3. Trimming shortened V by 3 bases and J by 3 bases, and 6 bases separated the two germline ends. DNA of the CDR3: TGTGCCAGCAGTTTGGGGTTTGGAAACACCATATATTTT. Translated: CASSLGFGNTIYF.

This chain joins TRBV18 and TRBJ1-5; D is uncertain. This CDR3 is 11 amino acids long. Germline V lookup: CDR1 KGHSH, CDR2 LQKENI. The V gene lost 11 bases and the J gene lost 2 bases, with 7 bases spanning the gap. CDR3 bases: TGTGCCTCCGGGGGCAATCAGCCCCAGCATTTT. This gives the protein CASGGNQPQHF.

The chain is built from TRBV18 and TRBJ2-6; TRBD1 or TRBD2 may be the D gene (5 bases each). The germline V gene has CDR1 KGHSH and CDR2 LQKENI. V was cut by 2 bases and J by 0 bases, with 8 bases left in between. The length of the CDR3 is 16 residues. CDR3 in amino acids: CASSPVGVSGANVLTF. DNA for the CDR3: TGTGCCAGCTCACCAGTGGGGGTCTCTGGGGCCAACGTCCTGACTTTC. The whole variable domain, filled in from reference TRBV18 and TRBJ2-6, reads NAGVMQNPRHLVRRRGQEARLRCSPMKGHSHVYWYRQLPEEGLKFMVYLQKENIIDESGMPKERFSAEFPKEGPSILRIQQVVRGDSAAYFCASSPVGVSGANVLTFGAGSRLTVL.

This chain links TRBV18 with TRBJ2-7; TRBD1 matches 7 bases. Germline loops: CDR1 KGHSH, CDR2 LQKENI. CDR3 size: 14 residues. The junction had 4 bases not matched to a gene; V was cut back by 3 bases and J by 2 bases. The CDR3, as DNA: TGTGCCAGCTCACCCGCGACAGGGCCCTACGAGCAGTACTTC. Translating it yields CASSPATGPYEQYF.

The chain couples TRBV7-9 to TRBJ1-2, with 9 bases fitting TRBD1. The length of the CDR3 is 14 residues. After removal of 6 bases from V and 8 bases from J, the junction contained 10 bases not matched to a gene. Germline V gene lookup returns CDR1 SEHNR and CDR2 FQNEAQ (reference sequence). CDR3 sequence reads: CASRGDRDLRGYTF. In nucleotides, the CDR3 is TGTGCCAGCAGAGGGGACAGGGATCTGAGGGGCTACACCTTC.

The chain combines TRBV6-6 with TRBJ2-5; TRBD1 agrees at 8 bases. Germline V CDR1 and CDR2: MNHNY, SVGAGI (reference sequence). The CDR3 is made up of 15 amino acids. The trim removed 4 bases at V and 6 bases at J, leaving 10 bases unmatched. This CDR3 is CASSLDSGGGKTQYF. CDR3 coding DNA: TGTGCCAGCAGTTTGGACTCAGGGGGCGGGAAGACCCAGTACTTC.

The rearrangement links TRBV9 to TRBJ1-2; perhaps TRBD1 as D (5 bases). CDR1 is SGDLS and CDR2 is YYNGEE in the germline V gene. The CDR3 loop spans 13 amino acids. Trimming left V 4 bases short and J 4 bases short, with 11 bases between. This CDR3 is CASSRSGPYGYTF. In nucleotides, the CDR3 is TGTGCCAGCAGCAGGTCAGGGCCCTATGGCTACACCTTC.

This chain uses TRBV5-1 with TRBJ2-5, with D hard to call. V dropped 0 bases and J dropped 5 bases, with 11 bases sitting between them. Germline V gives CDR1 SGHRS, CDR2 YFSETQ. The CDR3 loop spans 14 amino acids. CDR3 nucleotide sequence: TGCGCCAGCAGCTTGGTTGGGGTTGTGGAGACCCAGTACTTC. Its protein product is CASSLVGVVETQYF.

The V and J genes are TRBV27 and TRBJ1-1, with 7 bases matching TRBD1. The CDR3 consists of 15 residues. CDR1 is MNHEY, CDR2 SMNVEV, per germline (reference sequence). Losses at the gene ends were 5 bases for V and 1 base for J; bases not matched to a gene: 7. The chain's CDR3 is CASSRIQGSNTEAFF. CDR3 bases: TGTGCCAGCAGTCGAATACAGGGGTCGAACACTGAAGCTTTCTTT.

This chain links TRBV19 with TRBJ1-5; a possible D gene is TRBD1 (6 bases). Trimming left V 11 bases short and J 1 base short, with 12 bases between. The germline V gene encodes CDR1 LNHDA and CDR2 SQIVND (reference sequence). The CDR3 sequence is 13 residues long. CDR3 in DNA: TGTGCCGCGCGGGACACAAGCAATCAGCCCCAGCATTTT. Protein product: CAARDTSNQPQHF.

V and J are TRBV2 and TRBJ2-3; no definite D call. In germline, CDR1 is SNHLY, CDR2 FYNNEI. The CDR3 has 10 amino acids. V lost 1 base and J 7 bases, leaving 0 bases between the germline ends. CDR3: CASSEDTQYF. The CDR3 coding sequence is TGTGCCAGCAGTGAAGATACGCAGTATTTT.

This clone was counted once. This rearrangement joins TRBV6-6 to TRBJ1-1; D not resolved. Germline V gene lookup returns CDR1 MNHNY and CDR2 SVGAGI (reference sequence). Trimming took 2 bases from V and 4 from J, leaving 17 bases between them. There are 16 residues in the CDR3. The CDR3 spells CASSYRVVGWSTEAFF. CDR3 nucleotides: TGTGCCAGCAGTTACAGGGTGGTTGGGTGGAGCACTGAAGCTTTCTTT.

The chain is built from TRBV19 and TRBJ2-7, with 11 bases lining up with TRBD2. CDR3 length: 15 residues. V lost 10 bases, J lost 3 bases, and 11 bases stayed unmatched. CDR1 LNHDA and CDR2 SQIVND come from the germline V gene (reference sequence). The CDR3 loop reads CATQPLAGDVYEQYF. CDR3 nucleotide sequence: TGTGCCACCCAACCACTAGCGGGAGATGTCTACGAGCAGTACTTC.